This entry lists 20 T cell receptor beta chains sequenced from one sample in a study of preoperative IRX-2 immunotherapy in early breast cancer. Sequenced by immunoSEQ multiplex PCR; TCRdb stores in-frame clones only, minus some. Of approximately 96,000 clones in the sample, around 86% were seen once. As for treatment: preoperative locoregional IRX-2 cytokine immunotherapy. The source material was tumor tissue, sampled after IRX-2 immunotherapy. The receptor source for this set is a human donor with breast cancer.

This clone was seen only once. The V gene is TRBV28, the J gene TRBJ1-5; no definite D call. The CDR3 runs 14 residues. Trimming cost V 6 bases and J 4 bases, with 13 bases left between them. Germline CDR1 reads MDHEN; CDR2 reads SYDVKM. The CDR3 coding sequence is TGTGCCAGCAGCCCACACCGGATAAATCAGCCCCAGCATTTT. Encoded protein: CASSPHRINQPQHF.

This chain links TRBV1 with TRBJ1-4. TRBV1 is a documented pseudogene. The CDR3 consists of 17 residues. The DNA of the CDR3 is TGCGCCAGCAGCCAAGGGGAAGGGACGGCCCCCCGAGTGCAACTGTTTTTT. This gives the protein CASSQGEGTAPRVQLFF.

The genes are TRBV5-1 and TRBJ2-5; maybe TRBD1 (6 bases). The V gene's germline CDR1 is SGHRS and CDR2 YFSETQ. V dropped 3 bases and J dropped 1 base, with 13 bases sitting between them. This CDR3 has 15 amino acids. CDR3 nucleotide sequence: TGCGCCAGCAGCTCCCTACCAGGGGCCCAAGAGACCCAGTACTTC. Translated: CASSSLPGAQETQYF. Complete variable domain (other parts from reference TRBV5-1 and TRBJ2-5): KAGVTQTPRYLIKTRGQQVTLSCSPISGHRSVSWYQQTPGQGLQFLFEYFSETQRNKGNFPGRFSGRQFSNSRSEMNVSTLELGDSALYLCASSSLPGAQETQYFGPGTRLLVL.

The rearrangement joins TRBV29-1 to TRBJ2-7; D gene unclear. Deletions cut 5 bases from V and 0 bases from J, with 17 bases between. CDR1 SQVTM and CDR2 ANQGSEA come from the germline V gene. This CDR3 region has 15 residues. CDR3 region: CSVLKLKFSSYEQYF. The DNA for the CDR3 is TGCAGCGTTCTGAAGCTGAAGTTTAGCTCCTACGAGCAGTACTTC.

The DNA for the CDR3 is TGTGCCAGTAGTCCGGACAGACGTAACTATGGCTACACCTTC. It specifies CASSPDRRNYGYTF. This rearrangement joins TRBV19 to TRBJ1-2, with D perhaps matching TRBD1 (6 bases). Trimming took 5 bases from V and 1 from J, leaving 11 bases between them. CDR1 is LNHDA and CDR2 is SQIVND in the germline V gene (reference sequence). The CDR3 is 14 amino acids.

The count of this clone is one. The chain combines TRBV29-1 with TRBJ1-2; a weak D match, TRBD1 (5 bases). The V end lost 6 bases, the J end lost 2 bases, and 10 bases lay between the germline ends. The CDR3 spans 12 residues. Germline values: CDR1 SQVTM, CDR2 ANQGSEA. Here the CDR3 DNA reads TGCAGCGTGCGGGACCACAACTATGGCTACACCTTC. As protein: CSVRDHNYGYTF.

This sequence joins TRBV25-1 and TRBJ1-1; D possibly corresponds to TRBD1 (5 bases). Germline V gene lookup returns CDR1 MGHDK and CDR2 SYGVNS. V lost 3 bases and J 5 bases, leaving 16 bases between the germline ends. The CDR3 spans 15 residues. The CDR3 DNA is TGTGCCAGCAGTGACATGGGACGGAGTTGGACTGAAGCTTTCTTT. Residues: CASSDMGRSWTEAFF. The entire variable domain, with the rest obtained from reference TRBV25-1 and TRBJ1-1, is as follows: EADIYQTPRYLVIGTGKKITLECSQTMGHDKMYWYQQDPGMELHLIHYSYGVNSTEKGDLSSESTVSRIRTEHFPLTLESARPSHTSQYLCASSDMGRSWTEAFFGQGTRLTVV.

V is TRBV30 and J is TRBJ1-4; TRBD1 might be the D (6 bases). V lost 4 bases and J 4 bases, leaving 16 bases between the germline ends. CDR1 GTSNPN and CDR2 SVGIG come from the germline V gene (reference sequence). CDR3 length: 15 amino acids. The CDR3 region has the DNA TGTGCCTGGAAGGAAGGGGGGCGGAGTAATGAAAAACTGTTTTTT. Its translation: CAWKEGGRSNEKLFF.

This chain connects TRBV6-7 to TRBJ2-1; D remains unclear. TRBV6-7 carries the ORF label, with uncertain function. V lost 5 bases, J lost 6 bases, and 5 bases lay in between. The CDR3 spans 11 residues. DNA for the CDR3: TGTGCCAGCAGTGGGTCCAATGAGCAGTTCTTC. Translation gives CASSGSNEQFF.

The rearrangement joins TRBV14 to TRBJ1-2; D call uncertain. The V gene's germline CDR1 is SGHDN and CDR2 FVKESK. The CDR3 is 14 residues long. The V gene lost 2 bases and the J gene lost 3 bases, with 10 bases spanning the gap. The CDR3 DNA reads TGTGCCAGCAGCCAACGGGAAAGGGACTATGGCTACACCTTC. Its protein is CASSQRERDYGYTF.

The CDR3 protein is CASSEADSLFSYEQYF. The CDR3 nucleotides read TGTGCCAGCAGTGAAGCGGACAGCCTCTTCTCCTACGAGCAGTACTTC. V is TRBV6-1 and J is TRBJ2-7, with D maybe TRBD1 (6 bases). The CDR3 length is 16 residues. V was shortened by 0 bases and J by 0 bases, with 12 bases between the two germline ends. Germline CDR1 and CDR2: MNHNS and SASEGT.

This clone was picked up one time. V gene TRBV6-8 combines with J gene TRBJ1-3; D is unclear. Trimming took off 7 bases at V and 3 bases at J, with 10 bases between the two ends. The CDR3 is 13 residues long. CDR1 MNHGY and CDR2 SAAAGT come from the germline V gene. The CDR3: CASNINSGNTIYF. The CDR3 nucleotides read TGTGCCAGCAACATTAACAGTGGAAACACCATATATTTT.

The chain recombines TRBV5-1 with TRBJ2-7; either TRBD1 or TRBD2 may fit D (5 bases each). The CDR3 runs to 15 residues. Per the germline V gene, CDR1 is SGHRS and CDR2 is YFSETQ. Trimming left V 4 bases short and J 3 bases short, with 17 bases between. DNA for the CDR3: TGCGCCAGCAGCCCGCACTCGGGACGGATCTACGAGCAGTACTTC. Protein: CASSPHSGRIYEQYF.

The CDR3 bases are TGTGCCAACTATTCAACACAGGGGGCCGGCGGAGGGACCCAGCATTTT. Its translation is CANYSTQGAGGGTQHF. This chain links TRBV6-8 with TRBJ1-5; TRBD1 aligns across 9 bases. V lost 10 bases, J lost 11 bases, and 21 bases stayed unmatched. Germline CDR1 MNHGY, CDR2 SAAAGT. This CDR3 has 16 amino acids.

V usage is TRBV28 and J usage is TRBJ1-1; 7 nucleotides align to TRBD1. V trimming: 2 bases; J trimming: 11 bases; junction bases outside the gene matches: 8. Germline V lookup: CDR1 MDHEN, CDR2 SYDVKM. The CDR3 contains 13 residues. CDR3 sequence: CASSLLGDRKAFF. In nucleotides, the CDR3 is TGTGCCAGCAGTTTACTTGGGGACAGAAAGGCTTTCTTT.

This clone occurred once. This chain uses TRBV6-7 with TRBJ1-2, with TRBD1 as a possible D gene (5 bases). TRBV6-7 is an ORF; its function is uncertain. The CDR3 contains 16 residues. V lost 2 bases and J lost 0, with 13 bases in between. Here the CDR3 reads CASSYGQGPTNYGYTF. For the CDR3, the DNA is TGTGCCAGCAGTTACGGGCAGGGACCTACTAACTATGGCTACACCTTC.

J is TRBJ1-4 and V is TRBV11-3; D unresolved. The ends were cut back, 7 bases at V and 3 bases at J, with 15 bases in the middle. The CDR3 has 15 residues. Germline CDR1 and CDR2: SGHNT and YENEEA. Here the CDR3 reads CASTFVGQPNEKLFF. The CDR3 nucleotides read TGTGCCAGCACCTTTGTTGGGCAGCCTAATGAAAAACTGTTTTTT.

The chain employs TRBV14 and TRBJ1-2, with a possible D match to TRBD1 (6 bases). The V end was cut by 8 bases, the J end by 6 bases, with 16 bases between. Per the germline V gene, CDR1 is SGHDN and CDR2 is FVKESK. The CDR3 runs to 13 residues. Here the CDR3 DNA reads TGTGCCAGCGGGTATACAGGGTCTGATGGCTACACCTTC. Protein product: CASGYTGSDGYTF.

The rearrangement uses TRBV1 and TRBJ1-5. TRBV1 is a documented pseudogene. CDR3 length equals 16 residues. The chain's CDR3 is CASSQDPGQTNQPQHF. CDR3 bases: TGCGCCAGCAGCCAAGATCCCGGGCAGACTAATCAGCCCCAGCATTTT.

This clone was recorded once. The J gene is TRBJ2-7, the V gene TRBV11-1, with TRBD2 identical over 11 bases. The V gene's germline CDR1 is SGHAT and CDR2 FQDESV (reference sequence). Germline trimming cut 5 bases from V and 3 bases from J; bases unmatched to any gene: 6. The CDR3 spans 15 residues. Here the CDR3 DNA reads TGTGCCAGCAGCAAAGCTAGCGGGGGGATCTACGAGCAGTACTTC. Translated: CASSKASGGIYEQYF. The full variable domain, in which reference TRBV11-1 and TRBJ2-7 provide the parts outside the CDR3, is EAEVAQSPRYKITEKSQAVAFWCDPISGHATLYWYRQILGQGPELLVQFQDESVVDDSQLPKDRFSAERLKGVDSTLKIQPAELGDSAMYLCASSKASGGIYEQYFGPGTRLTVT.